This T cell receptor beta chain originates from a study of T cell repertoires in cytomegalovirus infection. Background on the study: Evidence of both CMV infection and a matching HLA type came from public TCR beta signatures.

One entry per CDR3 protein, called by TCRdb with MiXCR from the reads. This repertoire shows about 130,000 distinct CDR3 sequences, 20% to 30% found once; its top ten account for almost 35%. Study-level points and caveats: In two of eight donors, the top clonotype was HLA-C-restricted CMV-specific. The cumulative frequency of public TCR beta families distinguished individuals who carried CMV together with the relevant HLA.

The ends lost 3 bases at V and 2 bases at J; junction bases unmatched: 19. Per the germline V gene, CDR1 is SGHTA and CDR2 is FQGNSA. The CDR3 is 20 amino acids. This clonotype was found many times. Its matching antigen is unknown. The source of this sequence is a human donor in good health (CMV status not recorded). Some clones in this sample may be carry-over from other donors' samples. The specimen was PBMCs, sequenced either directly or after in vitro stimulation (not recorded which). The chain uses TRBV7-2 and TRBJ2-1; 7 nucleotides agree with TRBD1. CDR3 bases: TGTGCCAGCAGCTTTCCAGCCAAGGGGGCCCTAAGCGGTACCTACAATGAGCAGTTCTTC. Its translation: CASSFPAKGALSGTYNEQFF.